These 31 T cell receptor beta chains originate from one sample sequenced in a study of blood T cell repertoires in COVID-19. Profiled with immunoSEQ multiplex PCR; TCRdb holds only in-frame clones, not every one. The data hold some 350,000 clones, with roughly 90% observed a single time. The specimen was peripheral blood. The receptors were gathered from a woman aged 70 to 79 with COVID-19, enrolled during active disease.

This chain uses TRBV2 with TRBJ2-3; 9 nucleotides match TRBD2. J gave up 8 bases and V 5 bases, and 8 bases lay outside the gene matches. Per the germline V gene, CDR1 is SNHLY and CDR2 is FYNNEI. The CDR3 is 14 residues long. CDR3 DNA sequence: TGTGCCAGCAGTCCTAGCGGGGAGGCTTCTACGCAGTATTTT. Its translation: CASSPSGEASTQYF.

The rearrangement uses TRBV28 and TRBJ2-3; 13 nucleotides align to TRBD2. The CDR3 runs to 16 residues. The germline V gene has CDR1 MDHEN and CDR2 SYDVKM. The V segment lost 3 bases and the J segment 4 bases; nucleotides outside the gene matches: 4. The CDR3, as DNA: TGTGCCAGCAGTTTGGGGACTAGCGGGGTTGCAGATACGCAGTATTTT. It is translated as CASSLGTSGVADTQYF.

V usage is TRBV4-1 and J usage is TRBJ2-3, with 10 nucleotides matching TRBD2. V was pared by 4 bases and J by 1 base, with 11 bases of the junction left unmatched. This CDR3 is 18 amino acids long. Germline V gene sequence: CDR1 MGHRA, CDR2 YSYEKL. CDR3 coding DNA: TGCGCCAGCAGCCCTGAGGGACTAGGGACTAGCGGCACAGATACGCAGTATTTT. It codes for CASSPEGLGTSGTDTQYF.

The chain has TRBV28 and TRBJ1-2; 9 nucleotides match TRBD1. The CDR3 is 14 residues long. With V trimmed by 2 bases and J by 2 bases, 0 bases remained unmatched. Germline CDR1 and CDR2: MDHEN and SYDVKM. The CDR3 bases are TGTGCCAGCAGTTTAGGACAGGGGAACTATGGCTACACCTTC. Its translation is CASSLGQGNYGYTF.

V usage is TRBV2 and J usage is TRBJ1-2; perhaps TRBD1 as D (6 bases). Trimming left V 6 bases short and J 4 bases short, with 15 bases between. This CDR3 has 14 amino acids. Germline V gives CDR1 SNHLY, CDR2 FYNNEI. CDR3 residues: CASRHRDAAYGYTF. CDR3 sequence (DNA): TGTGCCAGCAGGCACAGGGACGCTGCCTATGGCTACACCTTC. The full variable domain, completed using reference TRBV2 and TRBJ1-2, is EPEVTQTPSHQVTQMGQEVILRCVPISNHLYFYWYRQILGQKVEFLVSFYNNEISEKSEIFDDQFSVERPDGSNFTLKIRSTKLEDSAMYFCASRHRDAAYGYTFGSGTRLTVV.

The rearrangement links TRBV19 to TRBJ2-3, with D possibly being TRBD2 (6 bases). Deletions cut 4 bases from V and 3 bases from J, with 17 bases between. Germline V gene data show CDR1 as LNHDA and CDR2 as SQIVND (reference sequence). The CDR3 has 16 amino acids. CDR3 sequence reads: CASSTRDVGGTDTQYF. The CDR3 DNA reads TGTGCCAGTAGTACCCGGGATGTGGGGGGAACAGATACGCAGTATTTT.

This chain uses TRBV5-1 with TRBJ1-1; D is possibly TRBD1 (6 bases). Germline assignment: CDR1 SGHRS and CDR2 YFSETQ. CDR3 length equals 18 residues. Between the trimmed V and J ends, which lost 0 bases and 0 bases, there was a span of 18 bases. The CDR3 loop reads CASSLGILTGTMNTEAFF. DNA for the CDR3: TGCGCCAGCAGCTTGGGGATACTGACAGGTACCATGAACACTGAAGCTTTCTTT.

The V call is TRBV21-1, the J call TRBJ1-1; the table's D call, TRBD1, has no DNA check behind it. TRBV21-1 is assigned pseudogene status. CDR3 length: 15 residues. The CDR3 loop reads CASSRGQGENTEAFF. CDR3 sequence (DNA): TGTGCCAGCAGCAGGGGACAGGGGGAGAACACTGAAGCTTTCTTT.

This clone appeared once. The CDR3 region is CASSYSILAGASYEQYF. In nucleotides, the CDR3 is TGTGCCAGCAGTTACTCGATACTAGCGGGTGCCTCCTACGAGCAGTACTTC. V is TRBV6-2 or TRBV6-3 and J is TRBJ2-7; 9 nucleotides agree with TRBD2. Germline CDR1 and CDR2: MNHEY and SVGEGT. The CDR3 has 17 amino acids. V dropped 0 bases and J dropped 0; count of bases not matched to a gene: 6.

The chain joins TRBV3-1 (or the pseudogene TRBV3-2) to TRBJ2-7; 8 positions agree with TRBD2. CDR1 and CDR2 from the germline V gene are LGHDT and YNNKEL (reference sequence). The J segment lost 0 bases and the V segment lost 4 bases, leaving 8 bases of the junction unmatched. This CDR3 region has 16 residues. The CDR3 DNA sequence: TGTGCCAGCAGCCTACCAGCGGGGGTAAGCTCCTACGAGCAGTACTTC. Protein: CASSLPAGVSSYEQYF.

V is TRBV4-1 and J is TRBJ1-2, with D unresolved. Per germline, CDR1 MGHRA and CDR2 YSYEKL. This CDR3 has 16 residues. Trimming took 3 bases from V and 4 from J, leaving 18 bases between them. The CDR3 spells CASSQRAVGFSYGYTF. The CDR3 DNA sequence: TGCGCCAGCAGCCAGCGGGCGGTGGGGTTTTCCTATGGCTACACCTTC.

The genes are TRBV10-3 and TRBJ2-7; TRBD1 matches 7 bases. V was clipped by 4 bases and J by 2 bases; unmatched bases: 11. This CDR3 region has 16 residues. Germline V gene data show CDR1 as ENHRY and CDR2 as SYGVKD. The CDR3 DNA sequence: TGTGCCATCAGTGCCGCCCCGGGACAGACGACCTACGAGCAGTACTTC. Its translation is CAISAAPGQTTYEQYF.

The chain uses TRBV5-6 and TRBJ1-2, with D possibly matching TRBD1 (5 bases). Germline V lookup: CDR1 SGHDT, CDR2 YYEEEE. The CDR3 has 14 amino acids. The V end lost 4 bases, the J end lost 5 bases, and 15 bases lay between the germline ends. This CDR3 is CASSPRQAGYGYTF. The CDR3 nucleotides read TGTGCCAGCAGCCCTAGACAAGCAGGGTATGGCTACACCTTC.

To note about this clone: The junction departs from the called germline gene at one end, perhaps through a read error. The rearrangement uses TRBV12-3 or TRBV12-4 and TRBJ2-7, with 11 bases lining up with TRBD2. CDR3 length: 13 amino acids. The CDR3 loop is CASRLAGGYEQYF. The CDR3 region has the DNA TGTGCCAGCAGATTAGCGGGGGGGTACGAGCAGTACTTC.

The chain uses TRBV5-5 and TRBJ1-1, with a tentative D call TRBD1 (6 bases). V lost 2 bases and J lost 4, with 21 bases in between. Germline CDR1 SGHKS, CDR2 YYEKEE (reference sequence). This CDR3 contains 17 residues. CDR3 bases: TGTGCCAGCAGCTTCCGGTGGATGTCGGGACACCTCACTGAAGCTTTCTTT. Amino acids: CASSFRWMSGHLTEAFF.

This clone was found once. The chain is built from TRBV5-4 and TRBJ2-5, with 11 bases fitting TRBD2. This CDR3 spans 16 amino acids. V shed 4 bases, J shed 5 bases, and the junction held 10 bases outside the gene matches. CDR1 and CDR2 from the germline V gene are SGHNT and YYREEE (reference sequence). The CDR3 spells CASSRTSGGLGETQYF. The CDR3 DNA reads as TGTGCCAGCAGCCGTACTAGCGGGGGCCTTGGGGAGACCCAGTACTTC. The variable domain in full, completed from reference TRBV5-4 and TRBJ2-5, reads ETGVTQSPTHLIKTRGQQVTLRCSSQSGHNTVSWYQQALGQGPQFIFQYYREEENGRGNFPPRFSGLQFPNYSSELNVNALELDDSALYLCASSRTSGGLGETQYFGPGTRLLVL.

The chain has TRBV28 and TRBJ2-3; 15 positions agree with TRBD2. Trimming took 4 bases from V and 4 from J; bases not matched to a gene: 6. The length of the CDR3 is 17 residues. Per the germline V gene, CDR1 is MDHEN and CDR2 is SYDVKM. The CDR3 loop reads CASSSPWTSGGADTQYF. The CDR3 DNA reads as TGTGCCAGCAGTTCCCCATGGACTAGCGGGGGGGCAGATACGCAGTATTTT.

This clone has a handful of counts. The chain employs TRBV5-4 and TRBJ2-2; D might be TRBD1 (6 bases). Trimming shortened V by 4 bases and J by 3 bases, and 7 bases separated the two germline ends. This CDR3 is built from 13 residues. Per the germline V gene, CDR1 is SGHNT and CDR2 is YYREEE (reference sequence). Here the CDR3 DNA reads TGTGCCAGCAGCCACAGGGACACCGGGGAGCTGTTTTTT. Amino acids: CASSHRDTGELFF. Full variable domain (remainder filled in from reference TRBV5-4 and TRBJ2-2): ETGVTQSPTHLIKTRGQQVTLRCSSQSGHNTVSWYQQALGQGPQFIFQYYREEENGRGNFPPRFSGLQFPNYSSELNVNALELDDSALYLCASSHRDTGELFFGEGSRLTVL.

The chain is built from TRBV4-3 and TRBJ2-1; 8 bases fit TRBD2. The CDR3 loop spans 16 amino acids. The trim removed 0 bases at V and 8 bases at J, leaving 9 bases unmatched. The V gene's germline CDR1 is LGHNA and CDR2 YSLEER. The DNA of the CDR3 is TGCGCCAGCAGCCAAGATCTCGGGGGGGCCGTCGATGAGCAGTTCTTC. Translation: CASSQDLGGAVDEQFF.

The chain combines TRBV2 with TRBJ2-3; TRBD1 aligns across 8 bases. This CDR3 has 16 amino acids. Germline V gene lookup returns CDR1 SNHLY and CDR2 FYNNEI. Trimming cost V 4 bases and J 1 base; bases outside gene matches: 7. The CDR3 here is CASSGSGGRGTDTQYF. In nucleotides, the CDR3 is TGTGCCAGCAGTGGATCAGGGGGCCGAGGCACAGATACGCAGTATTTT.

The J gene is TRBJ2-1, the V gene TRBV15; 11 nucleotides align to TRBD1. J was trimmed by 5 bases and V by 3 bases; bases with no gene match: 3. The CDR3 has 15 amino acids. Per germline, CDR1 LNHNV and CDR2 YYDKDF (reference sequence). CDR3 sequence (DNA): TGTGCCACCAGCAGTGGGACAGGGGGTAACAATGAGCAGTTCTTC. Protein: CATSSGTGGNNEQFF.

The DNA of the CDR3 is TGCGCCAGCAGTGAAGCTACGGGGTACACTGAAGCTTTCTTT. Protein: CASSEATGYTEAFF. The chain links TRBV10-1 to TRBJ1-1; the D is unclear. The CDR3 is 14 residues long. Germline CDR1 is WNHNN and CDR2 is SYGVQD (reference sequence). The V end lost 3 bases, the J end lost 3 bases, and 11 bases lay between the germline ends.

This clone appeared a few times. The chain combines TRBV7-8 with TRBJ1-1; D is ambiguous. The ends were cut back, 8 bases at V and 5 bases at J, with 9 bases in the middle. The germline CDR1 and CDR2 sequences are SGHVS and FQNEAQ. The CDR3 sequence is 11 residues long. The CDR3 protein is CASGEGTEAFF. The CDR3 coding sequence is TGTGCCAGCGGAGAGGGAACTGAAGCTTTCTTT.

Concerning this clone itself: This may be a read error: a much more frequent sequence differs by one nucleotide. This sequence joins TRBV5-1 and TRBJ1-5, with D perhaps TRBD1 (5 bases). CDR3 size: 13 residues. Germline CDR1 SGHRS, CDR2 YFSETQ. The CDR3 region is CASSLTGDQPRHF. In nucleotides, the CDR3 is TGCGCCAGCAGCTTGACGGGGGATCAGCCCCGGCATTTT.

Written as DNA, the CDR3 is TGTGCCAGCAGCTTAGTTGGCAACCCTGAAGCTTTCTTT. Translation gives CASSLVGNPEAFF. The chain has TRBV7-2 and TRBJ1-1; D unresolved. V was shortened by 1 base and J by 6 bases, with 9 bases between the two germline ends. The length of the CDR3 is 13 residues. In germline, CDR1 is SGHTA, CDR2 FQGNSA.

V gene TRBV18 combines with J gene TRBJ2-5; the match to TRBD2 covers 10 bases. V was pared by 2 bases and J by 7 bases, with 4 bases of the junction left unmatched. CDR1 and CDR2 (germline): KGHSH, LQKENI. This CDR3 is built from 14 residues. CDR3: CASSPIAGGPTQYF. CDR3 DNA: TGTGCCAGCTCACCAATAGCGGGGGGCCCGACCCAGTACTTC.

CDR3 sequence (DNA): TGTGCCAGCAGCCCGGAGAGGGCAGGGAGGCATGGCTACACCTTC. Protein: CASSPERAGRHGYTF. The chain uses TRBV4-2 and TRBJ1-2, with a weak D call TRBD1 (5 bases). This CDR3 comprises 15 residues. V was clipped by 4 bases and J by 6 bases, with 18 bases between them. Per the germline V gene, CDR1 is LGHNA and CDR2 is YNFKEQ.

J is TRBJ1-6 and V is TRBV19; D is undetermined. Trimming cost V 7 bases and J 7 bases, with 20 bases left between them. The CDR3 covers 16 residues. Looked up from germline, CDR1 is LNHDA and CDR2 is SQIVND (reference sequence). CDR3 coding DNA: TGTGCCAGTAAGACCTCATCGGGAGGGCGAAATTCACCCCTCCACTTT. Its protein product is CASKTSSGGRNSPLHF.

This clone was detected once. The sample has other DNA sequences that encode this CDR3 too. This sequence joins TRBV5-4 and TRBJ1-2; the D gene is possibly TRBD1 (6 bases). CDR1 and CDR2 from the germline V gene are SGHNT and YYREEE (reference sequence). The CDR3 contains 13 residues. The germline V and J ends were trimmed by 2 bases and 3 bases, with 8 bases remaining between them. In DNA form, the CDR3 reads TGTGCCAGCAGCTTAGGGGGGGACTATGGCTACACCTTC. It encodes CASSLGGDYGYTF.

The chain combines TRBV5-4 with TRBJ2-5; 8 positions match TRBD2. In germline, CDR1 is SGHNT, CDR2 YYREEE (reference sequence). The CDR3 covers 14 residues. V was clipped by 3 bases and J by 4 bases; unmatched bases: 5. The CDR3: CASSSDRGGETQYF. The CDR3 nucleotides are TGTGCCAGCAGCTCTGATCGGGGGGGAGAGACCCAGTACTTC. The complete variable domain, with remaining parts taken from reference TRBV5-4 and TRBJ2-5, reads ETGVTQSPTHLIKTRGQQVTLRCSSQSGHNTVSWYQQALGQGPQFIFQYYREEENGRGNFPPRFSGLQFPNYSSELNVNALELDDSALYLCASSSDRGGETQYFGPGTRLLVL.

V is TRBV5-6 and J is TRBJ1-5; D might be TRBD1 (5 bases). CDR3 length equals 16 residues. Germline assignment: CDR1 SGHDT and CDR2 YYEEEE. V lost 1 base and J lost 0, with 11 bases in between. The CDR3 loop is CASSLYTGNSNQPQHF. CDR3 bases: TGTGCCAGCAGCTTGTATACAGGCAATAGCAATCAGCCCCAGCATTTT.